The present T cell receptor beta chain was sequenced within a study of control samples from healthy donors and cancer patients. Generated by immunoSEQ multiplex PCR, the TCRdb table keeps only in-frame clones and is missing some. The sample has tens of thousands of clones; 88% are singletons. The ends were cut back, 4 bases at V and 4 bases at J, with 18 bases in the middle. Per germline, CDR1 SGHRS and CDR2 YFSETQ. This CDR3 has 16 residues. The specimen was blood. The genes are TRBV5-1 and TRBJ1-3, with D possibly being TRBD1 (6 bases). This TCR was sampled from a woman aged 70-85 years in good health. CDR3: CASSQGMGGSGNTIYF. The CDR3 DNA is TGCGCCAGCAGCCAGGGCATGGGGGGCTCGGGAAACACCATATATTTT. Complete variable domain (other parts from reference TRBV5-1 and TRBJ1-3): KAGVTQTPRYLIKTRGQQVTLSCSPISGHRSVSWYQQTPGQGLQFLFEYFSETQRNKGNFPGRFSGRQFSNSRSEMNVSTLELGDSALYLCASSQGMGGSGNTIYFGEGSWLTVV.